The next 6 T cell receptor beta chains were all read from a single sample in a study of T cell changes during pregnancy in multiple sclerosis. Generated by immunoSEQ multiplex PCR, the TCRdb table keeps only in-frame clones and is missing some. There are 45,000 to 55,000 clones in the sample; almost 95% occur only once, and 0.99% lies in the top ten. This sample comprised peripheral blood, obtained after pregnancy. The receptors stem from a female donor with multiple sclerosis, enrolled in a pregnancy study.

The chain uses TRBV29-1 and TRBJ1-2; D is uncertain. The CDR3 is 12 amino acids. Per germline, CDR1 SQVTM and CDR2 ANQGSEA. V gave up 4 bases and J gave up 2 bases, with 8 bases separating them. The DNA of the CDR3 is TGCAGCGTTGTTGGCGGGAACTATGGCTACACCTTC. Amino acid sequence: CSVVGGNYGYTF. Looking up the rest from reference TRBV29-1 and TRBJ1-2 gives the full variable domain: SAVISQKPSRDICQRGTSLTIQCQVDSQVTMMFWYRQQPGQSLTLIATANQGSEATYESGFVIDKFPISRPNLTFSTLTVSNMSPEDSSIYLCSVVGGNYGYTFGSGTRLTVV.

The chain uses TRBV10-3 and TRBJ2-3; a weak D match, TRBD1 (6 bases). CDR1 and CDR2 from the germline V gene are ENHRY and SYGVKD. The CDR3 contains 18 residues. V was cut by 0 bases and J by 5 bases, with 21 bases left in between. CDR3 in DNA: TGTGCCATCAGTGAGTCGATAGTTCGGACAGAGGGGGTAGATACGCAGTATTTT. Translation gives CAISESIVRTEGVDTQYF.

This clone was recorded once. The chain has TRBV5-1 and TRBJ2-7, with a possible D match to TRBD1 (5 bases). V lost 1 base and J lost 3, with 11 bases in between. CDR1 is SGHRS and CDR2 is YFSETQ in the germline V gene. The CDR3 is 14 amino acids. DNA for the CDR3: TGCGCCAGCAGCTTGCTACAGGACAACTACGAGCAGTACTTC. Its translation: CASSLLQDNYEQYF.

V and J are TRBV7-9 and TRBJ2-3; 10 positions agree with TRBD1. V lost 5 bases and J lost 6; bases outside the gene matches: 11. Germline lookup yields CDR1 SEHNR and CDR2 FQNEAQ (reference sequence). The CDR3 is made up of 16 amino acids. CDR3 nucleotide sequence: TGTGCCAGCAGCCTAAGGGGGACAGGGGATTTCGATACGCAGTATTTT. Amino acid sequence: CASSLRGTGDFDTQYF. Complete variable domain (other parts from reference TRBV7-9 and TRBJ2-3): DTGVSQNPRHKITKRGQNVTFRCDPISEHNRLYWYRQTLGQGPEFLTYFQNEAQLEKSRLLSDRFSAERPKGSFSTLEIQRTEQGDSAMYLCASSLRGTGDFDTQYFGPGTRLTVL.

The chain links TRBV5-6 to TRBJ1-2; 9 bases fit TRBD1. This CDR3 contains 14 residues. From germline, CDR1 is SGHDT and CDR2 YYEEEE. V lost 4 bases and J lost 3; bases outside the gene matches: 4. DNA for the CDR3: TGTGCCAGCAGCCGGGACAGGGCACACTATGGCTACACCTTC. This gives the protein CASSRDRAHYGYTF.

The chain employs TRBV10-3 and TRBJ1-3; D remains ambiguous. V dropped 3 bases and J dropped 2 bases, with 11 bases sitting between them. The CDR3 extends over 15 amino acids. CDR1 is ENHRY and CDR2 is SYGVKD in the germline V gene. In nucleotides, the CDR3 is TGTGCCATCAGTGACCCCACAGCCCCTGGAAACACCATATATTTT. Protein: CAISDPTAPGNTIYF.